Presented here are 18 T cell receptor beta chains from one specimen sequenced in a study of monozygotic twins with inflammatory bowel disease. TCRdb re-called the 5' RACE reads, yielding one record per CDR3 amino acid sequence without DNA. The sample totals about 450,000 distinct CDR3 sequences. The sequencing input was blood. The receptors shown here come from a human donor with ulcerative colitis or Crohn's disease, or a healthy co-twin of an affected twin (not recorded which).

This chain links TRBV12-3 or TRBV12-4 with TRBJ2-4; checking the TCRdb D call of TRBD2 is not possible without DNA. CDR3 length equals 13 residues. CDR3 region: CATATLAKNIQYF.

The gene calls are TRBV7-2 and TRBJ2-7. CDR3 length: 11 residues. CDR1 and CDR2 (germline): SGHTA, FQGNSA. The CDR3 here is CASSRAYEQYF.

This chain uses TRBV5-1 with TRBJ2-1; as DNA is missing, the TRBD1 call by TCRdb cannot be tested. This CDR3 region has 14 residues. The germline gives CDR1 SGHRS, CDR2 YFSETQ. This chain's CDR3 is CASSPGTGYNEQFF.

The V gene is TRBV12-3 or TRBV12-4, the J gene TRBJ2-5; TCRdb names TRBD1, which stays unverified in the absence of DNA. The CDR3 length is 14 residues. The CDR3 is CASSSRLSKSTQYF.

V is TRBV16 and J is TRBJ1-1; TCRdb lists TRBD1, though no DNA is available to test this call. Per germline, CDR1 KGHSY and CDR2 FQNENV. CDR3 size: 15 residues. The CDR3 protein is CASSPRDSLNTEAFF.

V is TRBV7-6 and J is TRBJ2-3. CDR3 length: 13 amino acids. Germline CDR1 and CDR2: SGHVS and FNYEAQ. This chain's CDR3 is CASSPRYEATQYF.

This chain uses TRBV6-1 with TRBJ2-2; TCRdb reports TRBD2, a call that lacks DNA to check it against. CDR1 MNHNS and CDR2 SASEGT come from the germline V gene. The CDR3 sequence is 14 residues long. The CDR3: CASRRGLTTGELFF.

This chain connects TRBV6-2 or TRBV6-3 to TRBJ2-7; TCRdb's D gene call, TRBD1, goes unchecked for lack of DNA. CDR3 length: 16 amino acids. Germline lookup yields CDR1 MNHEY and CDR2 SVGEGT. The CDR3 spells CASTTPGTDLSYEQYF.

V gene TRBV28 combines with J gene TRBJ1-2; with no DNA, the TCRdb D assignment of TRBD1 cannot be verified. The CDR3 is made up of 15 amino acids. The V gene's germline CDR1 is MDHEN and CDR2 SYDVKM. The CDR3 here is CASSLGGQGDYGYTF.

The CDR3 region is CASSELRLSTDTQYF. The chain recombines TRBV2 with TRBJ2-3. The germline gives CDR1 SNHLY, CDR2 FYNNEI. The CDR3 is 15 amino acids.

The J gene is TRBJ1-2, the V gene TRBV7-8; the TRBD1 assignment by TCRdb is unverifiable without DNA. CDR1 and CDR2 from the germline V gene are SGHVS and FQNEAQ. This CDR3 is 15 amino acids long. CDR3 residues: CASSLVVLGTYGYTF.

The chain links TRBV5-4 to TRBJ2-7. Germline-derived CDR1 and CDR2 are SGHNT and YYREEE (reference sequence). CDR3 size: 14 residues. The CDR3 spells CASSSPGTPYEQYF.

The rearrangement uses TRBV4-2 and TRBJ2-2; with no DNA, the TCRdb D assignment of TRBD1 cannot be verified. The CDR3 is 14 amino acids. The germline gives CDR1 LGHNA, CDR2 YNFKEQ. CDR3 sequence: CASSQVRGSGELFF.

The chain joins TRBV5-1 to TRBJ2-1. The V gene's germline CDR1 is SGHRS and CDR2 YFSETQ. This CDR3 region has 14 residues. The CDR3 reads CASSLGYDYNEQFF.

This sequence joins TRBV6-5 and TRBJ1-1. The CDR3 is made up of 15 amino acids. Looked up from germline, CDR1 is MNHEY and CDR2 is SVGAGI. CDR3: CASSYPALQGTEAFF.

The chain combines TRBV4-3 with TRBJ1-2; TCRdb returns TRBD1, unconfirmable since there is no DNA. Germline CDR1 is LGHNA and CDR2 is YSLEER. The CDR3 extends over 15 amino acids. CDR3: CASSQDPQGDYGYTF.

This sequence joins TRBV18 and TRBJ2-5. Germline-derived CDR1 and CDR2 are KGHSH and LQKENI. CDR3 length: 13 residues. The CDR3 reads CASSDSGKETQYF.

The genes are TRBV12-3 or TRBV12-4 and TRBJ1-2. This CDR3 region has 12 residues. CDR3 amino acids: CASSLSLSVYTF.